This T cell receptor beta chain was identified in a study of graft-versus-host responses after intestinal transplantation. On the study more broadly: The transplants performed in recipients were multivisceral, liver-intestinal, or isolated intestinal. Among the recipients, all got anti-thymocyte globulin induction and then tacrolimus and steroids for approximately 3 years. Points from the study as a whole: Recipient marrow harbored GvH clones, some of which surfaced first in ileum or blood. Peak GvH clone levels in circulation were associated with early post-transplant HvG declines.

Germline lookup yields CDR1 SQVTM and CDR2 ANQGSEA. This CDR3 has 11 amino acids. The germline V and J ends were trimmed by 8 bases and 4 bases, with 11 bases remaining between them. This clone was observed a handful of times. Its matching antigen is unknown. Sequencing was performed with immunoSEQ multiplex PCR; in TCRdb, only in-frame clones are kept and a portion is missing. Of 80,000 to 95,000 clones listed, about 93% are singletons. Sequenced material: unstimulated CD8+ T cells sorted from spleen or lymph node cells, taken before intestinal transplant. This clonotype was sampled from a human donor who received an intestinal transplant. The chain joins TRBV29-1 to TRBJ1-1, with D perhaps TRBD1 (6 bases). This CDR3 reads CSSRGGTEAFF. CDR3 sequence (DNA): TGCAGCTCGAGGGGGGGCACTGAAGCTTTCTTT.